The following is a T cell receptor beta chain sequence with its context. The data derive from a study of cytomegalovirus exposure and HLA in healthy donors. The germline gives CDR1 SGHDN, CDR2 FVKESK. The CDR3 extends over 13 amino acids. The trim removed 5 bases at V and 7 bases at J, leaving 5 bases unmatched. The PCR used 60 Vbeta and 13 Jbeta primers. Profiled with immunoSEQ multiplex PCR; TCRdb holds only in-frame clones, not every one. Of some 200,000 clones in the sample, about 85% were seen once. The chain uses TRBV14 and TRBJ1-3, with 7 bases matching TRBD1. The source is a male donor in good health and CMV-seropositive. The material sequenced was PBMCs. The CDR3 here is CASSYTGANTIYF. In DNA, the CDR3 is TGTGCCAGCAGCTACACAGGGGCCAACACCATATATTTT.